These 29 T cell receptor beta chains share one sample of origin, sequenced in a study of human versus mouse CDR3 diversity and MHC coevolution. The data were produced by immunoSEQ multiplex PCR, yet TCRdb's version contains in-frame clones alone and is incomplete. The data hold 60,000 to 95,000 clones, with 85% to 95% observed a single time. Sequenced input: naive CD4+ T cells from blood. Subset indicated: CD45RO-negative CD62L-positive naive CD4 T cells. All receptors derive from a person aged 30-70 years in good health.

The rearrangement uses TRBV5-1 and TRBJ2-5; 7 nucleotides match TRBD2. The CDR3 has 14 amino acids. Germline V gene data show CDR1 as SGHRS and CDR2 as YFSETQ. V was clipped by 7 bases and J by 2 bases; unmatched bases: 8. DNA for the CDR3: TGCGCCAGCGGAGGGTGGGGGGGTCAAGAGACCCAGTACTTC. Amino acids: CASGGWGGQETQYF.

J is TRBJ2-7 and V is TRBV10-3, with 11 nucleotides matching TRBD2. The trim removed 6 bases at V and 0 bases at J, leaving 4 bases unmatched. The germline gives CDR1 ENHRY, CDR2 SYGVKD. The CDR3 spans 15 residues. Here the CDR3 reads CAISEGLADSYEQYF. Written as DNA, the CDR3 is TGTGCCATCAGCGAGGGACTAGCGGACTCCTACGAGCAGTACTTC.

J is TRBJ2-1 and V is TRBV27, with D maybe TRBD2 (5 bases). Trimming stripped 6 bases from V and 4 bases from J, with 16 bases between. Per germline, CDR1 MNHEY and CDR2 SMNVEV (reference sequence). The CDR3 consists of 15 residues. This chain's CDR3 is CASSTNGLGYNEQFF. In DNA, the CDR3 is TGTGCCAGCAGCACTAACGGACTCGGATACAATGAGCAGTTCTTC.

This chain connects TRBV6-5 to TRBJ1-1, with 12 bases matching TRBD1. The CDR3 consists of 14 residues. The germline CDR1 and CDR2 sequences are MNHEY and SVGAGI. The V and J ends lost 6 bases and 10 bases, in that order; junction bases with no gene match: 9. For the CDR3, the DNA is TGTGCCAGCAGAAAACCGGGGACAGGGGGCTTAGCTTTCTTT. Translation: CASRKPGTGGLAFF.

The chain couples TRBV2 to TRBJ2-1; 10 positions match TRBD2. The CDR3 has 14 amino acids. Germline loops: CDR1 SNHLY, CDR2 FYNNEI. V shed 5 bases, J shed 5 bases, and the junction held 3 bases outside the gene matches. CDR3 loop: CASSTSGAHNEQFF. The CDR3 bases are TGTGCCAGCAGTACTAGCGGGGCTCACAATGAGCAGTTCTTC.

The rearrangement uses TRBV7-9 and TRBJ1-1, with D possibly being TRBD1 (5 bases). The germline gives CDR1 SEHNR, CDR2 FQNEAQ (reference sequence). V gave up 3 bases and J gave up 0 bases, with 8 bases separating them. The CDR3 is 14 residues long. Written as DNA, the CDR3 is TGTGCCAGCAGCTTGTTACAGGTGAACACTGAAGCTTTCTTT. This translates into CASSLLQVNTEAFF. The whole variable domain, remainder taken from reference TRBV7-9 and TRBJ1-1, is DTGVSQNPRHKITKRGQNVTFRCDPISEHNRLYWYRQTLGQGPEFLTYFQNEAQLEKSRLLSDRFSAERPKGSFSTLEIQRTEQGDSAMYLCASSLLQVNTEAFFGQGTRLTVV.

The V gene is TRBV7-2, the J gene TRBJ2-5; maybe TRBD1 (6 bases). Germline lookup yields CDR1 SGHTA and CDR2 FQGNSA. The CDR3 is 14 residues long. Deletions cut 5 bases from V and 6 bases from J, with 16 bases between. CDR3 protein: CASSRAAGEQTQYF. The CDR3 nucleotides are TGTGCCAGCAGCCGAGCGGCAGGGGAACAGACCCAGTACTTC.

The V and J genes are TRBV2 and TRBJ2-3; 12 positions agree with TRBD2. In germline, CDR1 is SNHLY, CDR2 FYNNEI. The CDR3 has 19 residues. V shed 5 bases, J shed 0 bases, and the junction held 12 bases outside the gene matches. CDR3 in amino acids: CASSLPTSGRTSSTDTQYF. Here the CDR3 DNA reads TGTGCCAGCAGTCTCCCCACTAGCGGGAGGACATCTAGCACAGATACGCAGTATTTT. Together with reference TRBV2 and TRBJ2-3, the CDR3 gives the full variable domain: EPEVTQTPSHQVTQMGQEVILRCVPISNHLYFYWYRQILGQKVEFLVSFYNNEISEKSEIFDDQFSVERPDGSNFTLKIRSTKLEDSAMYFCASSLPTSGRTSSTDTQYFGPGTRLTVL.

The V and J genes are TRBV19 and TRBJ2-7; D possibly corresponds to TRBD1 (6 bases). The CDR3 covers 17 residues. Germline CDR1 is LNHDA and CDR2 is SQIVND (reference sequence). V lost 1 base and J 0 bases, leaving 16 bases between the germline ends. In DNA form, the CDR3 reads TGTGCCAGTAGTATAGGGGCGACAGGCGCCTCCTCCTACGAGCAGTACTTC. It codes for CASSIGATGASSYEQYF. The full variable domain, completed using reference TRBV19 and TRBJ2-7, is DGGITQSPKYLFRKEGQNVTLSCEQNLNHDAMYWYRQDPGQGLRLIYYSQIVNDFQKGDIAEGYSVSREKKESFPLTVTSAQKNPTAFYLCASSIGATGASSYEQYFGPGTRLTVT.

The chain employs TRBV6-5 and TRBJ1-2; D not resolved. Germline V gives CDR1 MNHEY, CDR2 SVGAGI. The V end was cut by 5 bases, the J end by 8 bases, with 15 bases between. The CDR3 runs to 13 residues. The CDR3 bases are TGTGCCAGCAGTGAAATGTCCCAGAGGGGCTACACCTTC. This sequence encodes CASSEMSQRGYTF.

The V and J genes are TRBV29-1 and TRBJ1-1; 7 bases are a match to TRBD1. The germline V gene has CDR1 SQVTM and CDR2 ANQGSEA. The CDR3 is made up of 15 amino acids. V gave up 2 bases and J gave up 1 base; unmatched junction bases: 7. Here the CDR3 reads CSVERQGRENTEAFF. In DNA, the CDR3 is TGCAGCGTTGAACGACAGGGCCGGGAGAACACTGAAGCTTTCTTT.

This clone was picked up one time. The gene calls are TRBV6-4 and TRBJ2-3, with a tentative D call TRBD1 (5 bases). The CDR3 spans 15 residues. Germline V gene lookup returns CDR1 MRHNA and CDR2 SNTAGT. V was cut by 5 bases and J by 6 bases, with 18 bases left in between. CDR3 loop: CASSQGGGSTDTQYF. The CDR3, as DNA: TGTGCCAGCAGTCAGGGCGGTGGATCCACGGATACGCAGTATTTT.

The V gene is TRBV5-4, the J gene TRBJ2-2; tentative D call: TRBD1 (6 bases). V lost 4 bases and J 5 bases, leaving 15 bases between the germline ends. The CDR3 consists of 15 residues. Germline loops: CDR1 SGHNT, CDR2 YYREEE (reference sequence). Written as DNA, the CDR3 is TGTGCCAGCAGCCCGTTAGTAGGGGGAACCGGGGAGCTGTTTTTT. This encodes CASSPLVGGTGELFF.

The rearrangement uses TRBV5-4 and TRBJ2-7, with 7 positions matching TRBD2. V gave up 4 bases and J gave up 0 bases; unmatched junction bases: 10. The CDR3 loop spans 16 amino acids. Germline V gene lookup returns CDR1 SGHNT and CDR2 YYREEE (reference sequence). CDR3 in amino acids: CASSHGRGGGSYEQYF. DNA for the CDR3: TGTGCCAGCAGCCACGGACGGGGCGGGGGCTCCTACGAGCAGTACTTC.

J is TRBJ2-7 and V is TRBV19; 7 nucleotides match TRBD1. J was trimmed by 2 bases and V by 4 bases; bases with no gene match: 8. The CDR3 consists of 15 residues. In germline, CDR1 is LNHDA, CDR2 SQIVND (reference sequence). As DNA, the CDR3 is TGTGCCAGTAGTAACCTTGGACAGGCAGCCTACGAGCAGTACTTC. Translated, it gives CASSNLGQAAYEQYF.

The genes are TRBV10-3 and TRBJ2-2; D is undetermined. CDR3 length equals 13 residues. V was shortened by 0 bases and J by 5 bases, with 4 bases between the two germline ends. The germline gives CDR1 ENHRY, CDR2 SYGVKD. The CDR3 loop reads CAISESGTGELFF. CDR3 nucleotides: TGTGCCATCAGTGAGTCCGGGACCGGGGAGCTGTTTTTT.

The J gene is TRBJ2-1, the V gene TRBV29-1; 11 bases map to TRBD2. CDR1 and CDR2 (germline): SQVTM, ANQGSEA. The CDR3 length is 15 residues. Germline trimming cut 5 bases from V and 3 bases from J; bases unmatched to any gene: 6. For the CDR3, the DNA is TGCAGCGTTCGAACTAGCGGGAGAGTCTACAATGAGCAGTTCTTC. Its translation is CSVRTSGRVYNEQFF.

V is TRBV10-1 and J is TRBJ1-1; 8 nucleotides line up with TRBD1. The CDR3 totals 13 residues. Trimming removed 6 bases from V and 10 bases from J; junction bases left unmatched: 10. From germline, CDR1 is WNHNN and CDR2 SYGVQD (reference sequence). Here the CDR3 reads CASSGSRQGTAFF. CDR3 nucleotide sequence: TGCGCCAGCAGCGGTTCTAGACAGGGGACAGCTTTCTTT.

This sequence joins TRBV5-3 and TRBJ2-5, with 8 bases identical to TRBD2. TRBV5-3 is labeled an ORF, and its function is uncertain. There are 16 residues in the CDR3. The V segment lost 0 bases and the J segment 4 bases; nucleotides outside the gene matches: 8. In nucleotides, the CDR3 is TGTGCCAGAAGCTTGGAGGCGGGAGGTTTCAGAGAGACCCAGTACTTC. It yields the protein CARSLEAGGFRETQYF.

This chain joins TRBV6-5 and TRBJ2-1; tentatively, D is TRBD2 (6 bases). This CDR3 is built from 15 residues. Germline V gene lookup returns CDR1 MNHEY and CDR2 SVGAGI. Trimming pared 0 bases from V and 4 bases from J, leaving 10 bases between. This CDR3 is CASSYSGGMYNEQFF. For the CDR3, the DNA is TGTGCCAGCAGTTACTCTGGGGGGATGTACAATGAGCAGTTCTTC.

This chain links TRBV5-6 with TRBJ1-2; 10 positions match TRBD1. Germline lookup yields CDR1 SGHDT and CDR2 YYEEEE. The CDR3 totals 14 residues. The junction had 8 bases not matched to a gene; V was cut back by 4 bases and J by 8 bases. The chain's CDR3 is CASSLRQGAIGYTF. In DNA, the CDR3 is TGTGCCAGCAGCCTCAGACAGGGGGCGATAGGCTACACCTTC.

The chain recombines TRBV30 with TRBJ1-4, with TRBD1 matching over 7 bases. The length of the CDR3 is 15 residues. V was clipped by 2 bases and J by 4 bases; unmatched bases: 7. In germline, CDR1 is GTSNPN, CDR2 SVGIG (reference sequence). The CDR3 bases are TGTGCCTGGAGTCCGGGACAGAGCCTTAATGAAAAACTGTTTTTT. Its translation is CAWSPGQSLNEKLFF.

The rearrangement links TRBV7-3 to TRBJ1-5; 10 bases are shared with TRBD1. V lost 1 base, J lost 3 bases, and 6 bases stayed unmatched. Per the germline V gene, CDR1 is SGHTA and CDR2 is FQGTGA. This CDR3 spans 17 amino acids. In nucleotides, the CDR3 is TGTGCCAGCAGCTTAAGAGAGGACAGGGGGTCCAATCAGCCCCAGCATTTT. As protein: CASSLREDRGSNQPQHF. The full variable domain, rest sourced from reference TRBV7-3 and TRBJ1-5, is GAGVSQTPSNKVTEKGKYVELRCDPISGHTALYWYRQSLGQGPEFLIYFQGTGAADDSGLPNDRFFAVRPEGSVSTLKIQRTERGDSAVYLCASSLREDRGSNQPQHFGDGTRLSIL.

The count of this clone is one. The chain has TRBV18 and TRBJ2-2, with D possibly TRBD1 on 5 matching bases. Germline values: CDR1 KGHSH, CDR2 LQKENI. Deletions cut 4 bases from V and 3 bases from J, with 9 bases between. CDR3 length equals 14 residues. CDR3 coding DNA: TGTGCCAGCTCACGGTTACAGGACACCGGGGAGCTGTTTTTT. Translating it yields CASSRLQDTGELFF.

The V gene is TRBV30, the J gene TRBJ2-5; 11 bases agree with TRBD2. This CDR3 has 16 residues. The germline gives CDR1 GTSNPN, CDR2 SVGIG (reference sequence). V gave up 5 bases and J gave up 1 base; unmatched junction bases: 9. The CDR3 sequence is CAWLSGGAHLQETQYF. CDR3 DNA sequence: TGTGCCTGGCTTAGCGGGGGGGCCCACCTCCAAGAGACCCAGTACTTC.

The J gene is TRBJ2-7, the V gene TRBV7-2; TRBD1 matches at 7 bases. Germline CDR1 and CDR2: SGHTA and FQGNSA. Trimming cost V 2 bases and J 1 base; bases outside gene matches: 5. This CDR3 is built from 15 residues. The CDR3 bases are TGTGCCAGCAGCTTAATCGCAGGGGGTTCCTACGAGCAGTACTTC. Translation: CASSLIAGGSYEQYF. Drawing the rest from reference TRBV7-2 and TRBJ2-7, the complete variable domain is GAGVSQSPSNKVTEKGKDVELRCDPISGHTALYWYRQSLGQGLEFLIYFQGNSAPDKSGLPSDRFSAERTGGSVSTLTIQRTQQEDSAVYLCASSLIAGGSYEQYFGPGTRLTVT.

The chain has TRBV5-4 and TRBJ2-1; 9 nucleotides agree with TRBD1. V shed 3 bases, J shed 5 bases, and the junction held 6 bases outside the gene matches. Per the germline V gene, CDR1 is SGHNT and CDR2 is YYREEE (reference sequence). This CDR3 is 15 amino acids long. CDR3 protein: CASSYIRQGDNEQFF. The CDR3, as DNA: TGTGCCAGCAGCTATATAAGACAGGGGGACAATGAGCAGTTCTTC.

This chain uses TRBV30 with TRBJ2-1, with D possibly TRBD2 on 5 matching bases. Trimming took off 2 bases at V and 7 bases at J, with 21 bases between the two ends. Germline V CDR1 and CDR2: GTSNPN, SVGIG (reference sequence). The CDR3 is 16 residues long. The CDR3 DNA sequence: TGTGCCTGGAGTCCGCCCTTAGGACTGTCGGGGAATGAGCAGTTCTTC. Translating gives CAWSPPLGLSGNEQFF.

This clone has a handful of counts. CDR3 nucleotide sequence: TGTGCCAGTAAGATAGAGGAGCAATCTGGAAACACCATATATTTT. This sequence encodes CASKIEEQSGNTIYF. The chain uses TRBV19 and TRBJ1-3; D not certain. The germline CDR1 and CDR2 sequences are LNHDA and SQIVND (reference sequence). Trimming removed 7 bases from V and 1 base from J, with 14 bases in between. This CDR3 is 15 amino acids long.